This T cell receptor beta chain was observed in a study of blood T cell repertoires in COVID-19. Study summary: Collection of acute and convalescent COVID-19 samples took place in the United States, Italy and Spain.

Source study methods: Amplifying reference gene primers gave estimates of nucleated cell counts. Using immunoSEQ multiplex PCR, the repertoire was profiled, and TCRdb retains in-frame clones only, with some absent. V and J calls and clone size are copied from that table; D and trimming were computed from the DNA. The table lists about 210,000 clones, less than 85% of them singletons. The CDR3 runs 16 residues. CDR1 MGHRA and CDR2 YSYEKL come from the germline V gene. V was cut by 0 bases and J by 7 bases, with 15 bases left in between. This TCR was recovered from a woman aged 70-85 years with acute or convalescent COVID-19. The sample was peripheral blood. The rearrangement joins TRBV4-1 to TRBJ2-2; weak D call: TRBD1 (5 bases). In DNA form, the CDR3 reads TGCGCCAGCAGCCAAGATGCAGGGATTACGGTCGGGGAGCTGTTTTTT. As protein: CASSQDAGITVGELFF.